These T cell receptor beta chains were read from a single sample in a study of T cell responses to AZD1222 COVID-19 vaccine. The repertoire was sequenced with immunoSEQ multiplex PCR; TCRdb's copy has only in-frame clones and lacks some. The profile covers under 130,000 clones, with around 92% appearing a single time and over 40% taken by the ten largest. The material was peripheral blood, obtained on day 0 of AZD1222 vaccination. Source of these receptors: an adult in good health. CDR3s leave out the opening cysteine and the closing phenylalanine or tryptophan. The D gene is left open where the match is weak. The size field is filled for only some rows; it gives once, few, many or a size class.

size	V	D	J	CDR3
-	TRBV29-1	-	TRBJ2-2	SVAAGNTGELF
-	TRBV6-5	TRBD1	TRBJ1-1	ASSYNAGGLTEAF
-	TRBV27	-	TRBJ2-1	ASSWRKGAKGNEQF
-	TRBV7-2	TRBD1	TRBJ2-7	ASSSDRAVREQY
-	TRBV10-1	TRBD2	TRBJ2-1	AFGLGTSGYNEQF
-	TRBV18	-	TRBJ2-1	ASSGSYNRGEQF
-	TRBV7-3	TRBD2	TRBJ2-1	ASSLGGTTYNEQF
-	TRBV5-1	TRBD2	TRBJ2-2	ASSGTSGNTGELF
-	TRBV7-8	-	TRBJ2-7	ASSQIPYEQY
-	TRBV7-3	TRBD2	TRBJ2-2	ASSFPGTSGRALNTGELF
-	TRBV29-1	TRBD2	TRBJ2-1	SVGEGLAAYNEQF
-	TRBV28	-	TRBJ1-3	ASSLGRDNSGNTIY
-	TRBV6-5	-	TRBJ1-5	ASRLDSNQPQH
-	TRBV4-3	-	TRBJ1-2	ASSQESLQPVYGYT
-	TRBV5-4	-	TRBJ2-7	ASSFAGRRISEQY
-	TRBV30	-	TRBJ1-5	AWASGTSQPQH
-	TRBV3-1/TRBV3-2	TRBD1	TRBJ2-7	ASSQPGQGAGEQY
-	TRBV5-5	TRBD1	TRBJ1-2	ASSRGQPNYGYT
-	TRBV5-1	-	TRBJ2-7	ASSLVPGPYEQY
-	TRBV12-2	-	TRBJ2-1	ASRSPRGCEQF
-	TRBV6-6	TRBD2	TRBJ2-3	ASRRQGLAVTDTQY
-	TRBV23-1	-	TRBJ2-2	ASSQVRDQHGNTGELF
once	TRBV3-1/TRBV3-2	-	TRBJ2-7	ASSQISSYEQY
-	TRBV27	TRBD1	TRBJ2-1	ASSPTGQGAQRKQF
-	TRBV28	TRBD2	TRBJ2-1	ASSLLYSGRGWQF
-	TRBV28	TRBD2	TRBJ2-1	ASSPSGLAGGRGRGVYNEQF
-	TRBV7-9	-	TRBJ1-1	ASSLALGGSTEAF
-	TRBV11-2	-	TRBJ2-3	ASSFLAGTDTQY
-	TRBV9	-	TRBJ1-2	ASSVGRLKRYGYT
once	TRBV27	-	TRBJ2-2	ASTLTGNTGELF
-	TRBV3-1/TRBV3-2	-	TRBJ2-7	ASSQRRDPLYEQY
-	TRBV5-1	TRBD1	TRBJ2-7	ASSLGTGTAD
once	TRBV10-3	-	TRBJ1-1	AISESEVNTEAF
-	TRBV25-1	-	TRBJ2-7	ASSEYSRTASSYEQY